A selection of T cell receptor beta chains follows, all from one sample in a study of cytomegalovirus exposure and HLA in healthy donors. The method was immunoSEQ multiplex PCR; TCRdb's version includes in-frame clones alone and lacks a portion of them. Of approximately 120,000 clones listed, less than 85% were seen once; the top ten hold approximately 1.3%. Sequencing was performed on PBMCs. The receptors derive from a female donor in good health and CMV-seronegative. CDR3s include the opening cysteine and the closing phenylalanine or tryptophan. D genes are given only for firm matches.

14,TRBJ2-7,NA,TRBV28,TGTGCCAGCAGTTTAGGGAGGCGTAACTACGAGCAGTACTTC,CASSLGRRNYEQYF
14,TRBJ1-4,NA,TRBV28,TGTGCCAGCAGTTTATTTAGGCGGAATGAAAAACTGTTTTTT,CASSLFRRNEKLFF
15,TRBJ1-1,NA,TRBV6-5,TGTGCCAGCAGTTACTCGTACAGGGTGAACACTGAAGCTTTCTTT,CASSYSYRVNTEAFF
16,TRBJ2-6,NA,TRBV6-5,TGTGCCAGCAGTTACTCGGGGGGGCTTGGGGCCAACGTCCTGACTTTC,CASSYSGGLGANVLTF
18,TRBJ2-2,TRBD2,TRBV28,TGTGCCAGCAGTCAGTCACCCTGGCGGGAGGCCTACACCGGGGAGCTGTTTTTT,CASSQSPWREAYTGELFF
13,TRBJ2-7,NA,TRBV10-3,TGTGCCATCAGTGATTACAGCTCCTACGAGCAGTACTTC,CAISDYSSYEQYF
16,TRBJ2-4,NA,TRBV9,TGTGCCAGCAGCCCCTTGGGAGCGGTAGCCAAAAACAGTCAGTACTTC,CASSPLGAVAKNSQYF
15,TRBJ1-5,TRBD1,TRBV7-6,TGTGCCAGCAGCCCCGGGACAGGGGGCAATCAGCCCCAGCATTTT,CASSPGTGGNQPQHF
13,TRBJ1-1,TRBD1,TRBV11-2,TGTGCCAGCAGCTTAGAGACAGGGGCTGAAGCTTTCTTT,CASSLETGAEAFF
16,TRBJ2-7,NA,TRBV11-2,TGTGCCAGCAGCTTAGTCGGCGGGTTAGGATCCTACGAGCAGTACTTC,CASSLVGGLGSYEQYF
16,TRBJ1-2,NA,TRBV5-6,TGTGCCAGCAGCGCCCCCACAGGGATTACTAACTATGGCTACACCTTC,CASSAPTGITNYGYTF
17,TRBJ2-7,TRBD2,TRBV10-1,TGCGCCAGCAGTGAGACGAACCCTGGGGACTATCGCTACGAGCAGTACTTC,CASSETNPGDYRYEQYF
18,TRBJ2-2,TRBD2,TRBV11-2,TGTGCCAGCAGCTTAAATTTAGGGACTAGCGGGAGAGCCGGGGAGCTGTTTTTT,CASSLNLGTSGRAGELFF
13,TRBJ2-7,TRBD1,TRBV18,TGTGCCAGCTCCCGGGACAGGGACTACGAGCAGTACTTC,CASSRDRDYEQYF
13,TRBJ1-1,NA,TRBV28,TGTGCCAGCAGTGGCGGGGTCGGAGTTGAAGCTTTCTTT,CASSGGVGVEAFF